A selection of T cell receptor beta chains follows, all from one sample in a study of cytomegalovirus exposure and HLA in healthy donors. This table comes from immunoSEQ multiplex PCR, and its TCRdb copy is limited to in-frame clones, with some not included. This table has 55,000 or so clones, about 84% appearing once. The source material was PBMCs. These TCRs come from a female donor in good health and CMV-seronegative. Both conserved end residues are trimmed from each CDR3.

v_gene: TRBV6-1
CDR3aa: ASSEPGTPTPYGYT

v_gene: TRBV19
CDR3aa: ASSMEGLHGNQPQH

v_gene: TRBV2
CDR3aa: ASTTQGAGYEQY

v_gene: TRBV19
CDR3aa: ATQRTENTEAF

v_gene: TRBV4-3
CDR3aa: ASSQDTGTYGYT

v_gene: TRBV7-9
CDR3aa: ASSPWSSEQY

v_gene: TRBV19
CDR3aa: ASSIGDRGLTEAF

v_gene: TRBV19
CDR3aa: ASSIEGGQPQH

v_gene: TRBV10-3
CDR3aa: AISEFQGYSPLH

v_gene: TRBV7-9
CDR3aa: ASSLVPQGSRERQF

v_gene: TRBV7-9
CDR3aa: ASSTGGVGNTEAF

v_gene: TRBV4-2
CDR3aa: ASSLLPSGGAVEQF

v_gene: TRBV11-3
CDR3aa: ASSPTGTDHADTQY

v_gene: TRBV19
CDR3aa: ASNRGYNSPLH

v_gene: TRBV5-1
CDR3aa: ASSLTESSYNSPLH

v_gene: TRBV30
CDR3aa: AWNPEMREKLF

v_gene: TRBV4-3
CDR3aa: ASSQSSLDFNSNQPQH

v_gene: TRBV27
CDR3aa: ASSFVSAVSSYGYT

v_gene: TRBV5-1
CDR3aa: ASSLGQGNEKLF

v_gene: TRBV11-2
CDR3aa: ASSLSGGAYNEQF

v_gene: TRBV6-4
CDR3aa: ASSALAGDTGELF

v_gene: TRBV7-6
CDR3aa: ASSYKFRVGQVDQPQH

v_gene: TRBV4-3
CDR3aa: ASSQVRSYEQY

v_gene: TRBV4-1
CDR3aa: ASSHVVAEDYEQY

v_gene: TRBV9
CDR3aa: ASSVVGSSGANVLT

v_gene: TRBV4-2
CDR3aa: ASSQLGQPYGYT

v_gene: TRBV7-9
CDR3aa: ASSPPDQPQH

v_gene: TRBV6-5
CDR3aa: ASSRDRVYNEQF

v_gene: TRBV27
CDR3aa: ASREGEWGTEAF

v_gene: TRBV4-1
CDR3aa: ASSQVGRGNQPQH

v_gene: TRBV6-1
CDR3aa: ASSELAGGPDTQY

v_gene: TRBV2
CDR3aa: ASRGTGGNTIY

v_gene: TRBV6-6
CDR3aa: ASSSLVDRDLGYT

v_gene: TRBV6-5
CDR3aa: ASSLQGALPAF

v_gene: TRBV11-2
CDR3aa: ASSAGLTGGFSPLH

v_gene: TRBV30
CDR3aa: AWSVQSEAF

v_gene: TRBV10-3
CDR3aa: AISGGSEGYEQF

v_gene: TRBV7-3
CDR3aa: ASSSGGGDYGYT

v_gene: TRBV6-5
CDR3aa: ASSQGQKNTEAF

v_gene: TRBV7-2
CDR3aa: ASSPFSRGTIY

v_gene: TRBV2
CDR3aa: ASDLTGRNYGYT

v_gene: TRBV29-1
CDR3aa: SSDRGKYNEQF

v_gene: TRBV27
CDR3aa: ASSRTGGLGEAF

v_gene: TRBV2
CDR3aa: ASRDRSEQY

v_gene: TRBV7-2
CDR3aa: ASSLAGTSGTNIQY

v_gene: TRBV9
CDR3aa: ASSVGAAMNTEAF

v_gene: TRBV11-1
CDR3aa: ASSKDSNYGYT

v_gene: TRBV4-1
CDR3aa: ASSPGLQETQY

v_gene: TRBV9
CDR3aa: ASSVGGTSGGFSTGTQY

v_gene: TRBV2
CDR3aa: ASSSSGGASREQY

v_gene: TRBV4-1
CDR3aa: ASSQVFQGGTGELF

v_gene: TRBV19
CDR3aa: ASRDSSQPQH

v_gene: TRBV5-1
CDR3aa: ASSLADSTDTQY

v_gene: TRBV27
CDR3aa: ASSWAGQGVYT

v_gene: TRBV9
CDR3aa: ASSVGNGELQETQY

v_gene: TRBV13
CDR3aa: ASSQGGQGTYNSPLH

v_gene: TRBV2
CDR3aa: ASMMTQGSRELF